A selection of T cell receptor beta chains follows, all from one sample in a study of cytomegalovirus exposure and HLA in healthy donors. Generated by immunoSEQ multiplex PCR, the TCRdb table keeps only in-frame clones and is missing some. The sample gives 120,000 or so clones, around 77% of which show up once; roughly 5.2% is in the top ten. The specimen was PBMCs. The source of these receptors is a man in his late teens or twenties in good health and CMV-seropositive. Each CDR3 is given with its conserved first and last residue. The D gene is left open where the match is weak. Not every row has a clone size; where given, it reads once, few, many or a size class.

TRBV4-1	-	-	TRBJ2-7	CASSQTPSYEQYF	TGCGCCAGCAGCCAGACACCGTCCTACGAGCAGTACTTC
TRBV5-1	-	TRBD1	TRBJ1-1	CASSFTGTGITEAFF	TGCGCCAGCAGCTTCACCGGGACAGGGATTACTGAAGCTTTCTTT
TRBV6-6	-	-	TRBJ1-3	CATATTRNTIYF	TGTGCCACCGCAACGACTCGAAACACCATATATTTT
TRBV2	-	TRBD2	TRBJ2-1	CASRAGLAGPWKDNEQFF	TGTGCCAGCAGAGCGGGACTAGCGGGACCCTGGAAGGACAATGAGCAGTTCTTC
TRBV2	once	-	TRBJ2-2	CASNNRLANTGELFF	TGTGCCAGCAATAACCGCCTAGCGAACACCGGGGAGCTGTTTTTT
TRBV25-1	-	-	TRBJ1-2	CASSKQGTRGYTF	TGTGCCAGCAGCAAACAGGGAACCCGTGGCTACACCTTC
TRBV11-2	-	-	TRBJ2-1	CASSLLGLGDEQFF	TGTGCCAGCAGCTTATTGGGGCTAGGGGATGAGCAGTTCTTC
TRBV27	-	-	TRBJ2-7	CASSQRGTGSSYEQYF	TGTGCCAGCAGCCAAAGGGGCACAGGGAGCTCCTACGAGCAGTACTTC
TRBV4-2	-	TRBD2	TRBJ2-7	CASSHQGLDDSYEQYF	TGTGCCAGCAGCCACCAGGGACTAGACGACTCCTACGAGCAGTACTTC
TRBV6-5	-	-	TRBJ1-6	CASSPQGPFPLHF	TGTGCCAGCAGTCCCCAGGGGCCGTTCCCCCTCCACTTT
TRBV6-1	once	-	TRBJ1-2	CASDSLRAFYGYTF	TGTGCCAGCGACAGTCTCCGGGCCTTCTATGGCTACACCTTC
TRBV6-1	-	TRBD1	TRBJ2-3	CASSNRGRADTQYF	TGTGCCAGCAGCAACAGGGGGCGCGCGGATACGCAGTATTTT
TRBV6-5	-	-	TRBJ1-1	CASSSARGSNTEAFF	TGTGCCAGCAGCTCCGCGAGGGGGTCGAACACTGAAGCTTTCTTT
TRBV27	-	TRBD2	TRBJ2-1	CASSLTLAGGEQFF	TGTGCCAGCAGTTTAACTCTAGCGGGAGGCGAGCAGTTCTTC
TRBV5-8	-	TRBD1	TRBJ1-2	CASSSAQGGTENGYTF	TGTGCCAGCAGCTCCGCCCAAGGGGGCACAGAGAATGGCTACACCTTC
TRBV30	-	TRBD1	TRBJ2-1	CAWSVGTGVYNEQFF	TGTGCCTGGAGTGTCGGGACAGGGGTCTACAATGAGCAGTTCTTC
TRBV7-8	-	TRBD1	TRBJ2-3	CASLIGPRGNNRDTQYF	TGTGCCAGCCTCATCGGCCCCAGGGGGAATAATAGAGATACGCAGTATTTT
TRBV9	-	-	TRBJ1-2	CASSVDVSYGYTF	TGTGCCAGCAGCGTAGATGTCAGCTATGGCTACACCTTC
TRBV30	-	TRBD1	TRBJ1-1	CAWSDYRGRFNTEAFF	TGTGCCTGGAGTGACTACAGGGGGCGATTCAACACTGAAGCTTTCTTT
TRBV10-3	-	TRBD1	TRBJ1-2	CAISESWTGGRYGYTF	TGTGCCATCAGTGAGTCGTGGACAGGGGGCCGTTATGGCTACACCTTC
TRBV7-9	few	-	TRBJ1-5	CASSLSGEGNQPQHF	TGTGCCAGCAGCTTATCAGGGGAGGGGAATCAGCCCCAGCATTTT
TRBV10-3	-	TRBD1	TRBJ1-3	CATSGQGAVSSGNTIYF	TGTGCCACATCCGGACAGGGGGCTGTTAGTTCTGGAAACACCATATATTTT
TRBV5-4	-	TRBD1	TRBJ1-2	CASSLPGQANYGYTF	TGTGCCAGCAGCCTTCCGGGACAGGCTAACTATGGCTACACCTTC
TRBV18	-	TRBD1	TRBJ2-7	CASSPGTGRNEQYF	TGTGCCAGCTCACCGGGGACAGGGAGGAACGAGCAGTACTTC
TRBV5-1	-	TRBD2	TRBJ2-4	CASRAGLAGGQAKNSQYF	TGCGCCAGCCGAGCGGGACTAGCGGGGGGCCAAGCCAAAAACAGTCAGTACTTC
TRBV4-2	-	TRBD1	TRBJ2-7	CASSQVIGTGMNEQYF	TGTGCCAGCAGCCAAGTTATTGGGACAGGTATGAACGAGCAGTACTTC
TRBV2	-	-	TRBJ2-3	CASRSDTDTQYF	TGTGCCAGCAGGAGTGACACAGATACGCAGTATTTT
TRBV9	-	TRBD2	TRBJ2-7	CASSVDTSGRYEQYF	TGTGCCAGCAGCGTTGATACTAGCGGGAGATACGAGCAGTACTTC
TRBV2	few	TRBD1	TRBJ1-1	CASRTGEGTEAFF	TGTGCCAGCAGAACAGGGGAAGGAACTGAAGCTTTCTTT
TRBV7-2	-	-	TRBJ2-3	CASSHLAAASTDTQYF	TGTGCCAGCAGCCACCTCGCGGCCGCTAGCACAGATACGCAGTATTTT
TRBV5-1	-	TRBD2	TRBJ2-1	CASSFSGDPNEQFF	TGCGCCAGCAGCTTCAGCGGGGATCCTAATGAGCAGTTCTTC
TRBV7-6	-	-	TRBJ1-4	CASSSSQGREEKLFF	TGTGCCAGCAGCTCGTCACAGGGAAGAGAGGAAAAACTGTTTTTT
TRBV28	-	-	TRBJ1-5	CASRESGQPQHF	TGTGCCAGCCGGGAAAGCGGTCAGCCCCAGCATTTT
TRBV5-4	-	-	TRBJ2-2	CASLEGGATGELFF	TGTGCCAGCCTTGAGGGGGGGGCCACCGGGGAGCTGTTTTTT
TRBV9	once	TRBD2	TRBJ2-3	CASSVSGTSGKDTQYF	TGTGCCAGCAGCGTATCAGGGACTAGCGGGAAAGATACGCAGTATTTT
TRBV30	once	-	TRBJ1-1	CAWNPSRGGGDTEAFF	TGTGCCTGGAACCCTTCGAGGGGGGGCGGGGACACTGAAGCTTTCTTT
TRBV7-6	once	TRBD1	TRBJ2-1	CASSLLGQGPYNEQFF	TGTGCCAGCAGCTTACTGGGACAGGGGCCCTACAATGAGCAGTTCTTC
TRBV9	-	TRBD2	TRBJ2-1	CASSSSGNYNEQFF	TGTGCCAGCAGCTCTAGCGGAAACTACAATGAGCAGTTCTTC
TRBV5-6	-	TRBD2	TRBJ2-1	CASSYGTSGGAYNEQFF	TGTGCCAGCAGCTACGGGACTAGCGGGGGAGCCTACAATGAGCAGTTCTTC
TRBV10-3	-	TRBD2	TRBJ2-3	CAISPLPAGGLADTQYF	TGTGCCATCAGTCCCCTCCCAGCGGGAGGGCTTGCAGATACGCAGTATTTT
TRBV18	-	TRBD1	TRBJ1-3	CASSPIGGRGNTIYF	TGTGCCAGCTCACCAATAGGGGGCCGTGGAAACACCATATATTTT
TRBV11-1	-	TRBD2	TRBJ2-5	CASSLPSGRLQQYF	TGTGCCAGCAGCTTACCAAGCGGGAGGTTACAGCAGTACTTC
TRBV4-1	-	TRBD1	TRBJ1-2	CASSHPGQGMIYGYTF	TGCGCCAGCAGCCACCCTGGACAGGGAATGATCTATGGCTACACCTTC
TRBV7-2	-	TRBD2	TRBJ2-5	CASSLFGPGGNAQYF	TGTGCCAGCAGCTTATTTGGACCGGGGGGTAATGCCCAGTACTTC
TRBV11-2	-	TRBD1	TRBJ1-2	CASSLVSRQGSYGYTF	TGTGCCAGCAGCTTAGTTTCGAGACAGGGTAGCTATGGCTACACCTTC
TRBV19	-	-	TRBJ1-5	CASSPWALGNQPQHF	TGTGCCAGTAGTCCCTGGGCCCTGGGCAATCAGCCCCAGCATTTT
TRBV11-1	once	-	TRBJ2-1	CASSLARLVSYNEQFF	TGTGCCAGCAGCTTAGCGCGGCTAGTTTCCTACAATGAGCAGTTCTTC
TRBV5-1	-	-	TRBJ2-7	CASSQDTSYEQYF	TGCGCCAGCAGTCAGGACACCTCCTACGAGCAGTACTTC
TRBV7-7	-	-	TRBJ2-1	CASSLEGDNEQFF	TGTGCTAGCAGCTTAGAAGGAGACAATGAGCAGTTCTTC
TRBV6-5	once	-	TRBJ2-7	CASRYQSSLAYEQYF	TGTGCCAGCAGATATCAGAGTAGCCTAGCCTACGAGCAGTACTTC